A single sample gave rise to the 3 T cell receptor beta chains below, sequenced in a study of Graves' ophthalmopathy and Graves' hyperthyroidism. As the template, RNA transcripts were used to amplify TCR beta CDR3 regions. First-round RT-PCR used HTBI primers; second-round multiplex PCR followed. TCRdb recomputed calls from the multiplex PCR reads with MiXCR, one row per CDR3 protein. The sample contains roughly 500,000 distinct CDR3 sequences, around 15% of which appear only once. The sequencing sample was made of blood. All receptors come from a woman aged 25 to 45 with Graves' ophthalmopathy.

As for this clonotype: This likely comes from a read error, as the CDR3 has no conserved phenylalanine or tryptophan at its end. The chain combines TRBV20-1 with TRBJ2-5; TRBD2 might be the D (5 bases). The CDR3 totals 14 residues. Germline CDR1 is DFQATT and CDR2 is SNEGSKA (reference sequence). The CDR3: CSPLGGAGQESQYY. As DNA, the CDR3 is TGCAGCCCCTTGGGTGGCGCGGGCCAAGAGTCCCAGTACTAC.

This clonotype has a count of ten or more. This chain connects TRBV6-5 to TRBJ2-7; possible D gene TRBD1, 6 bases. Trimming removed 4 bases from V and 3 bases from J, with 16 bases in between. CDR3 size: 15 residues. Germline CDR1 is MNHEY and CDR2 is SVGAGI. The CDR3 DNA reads TGTGCCAGCAGTTCACCCGGGACAACAGTCTACGAGCAGTACTTC. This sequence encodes CASSSPGTTVYEQYF.

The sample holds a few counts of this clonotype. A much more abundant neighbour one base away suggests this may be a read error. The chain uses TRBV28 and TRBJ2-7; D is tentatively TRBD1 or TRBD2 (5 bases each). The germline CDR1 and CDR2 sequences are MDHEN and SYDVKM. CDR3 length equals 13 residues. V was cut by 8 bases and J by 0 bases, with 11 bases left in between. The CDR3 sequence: CASFSRGSYEQYF. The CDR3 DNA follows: TGTGCCAGCTTCTCGAGGGGCTCCTACGAGCAGTACTTC.